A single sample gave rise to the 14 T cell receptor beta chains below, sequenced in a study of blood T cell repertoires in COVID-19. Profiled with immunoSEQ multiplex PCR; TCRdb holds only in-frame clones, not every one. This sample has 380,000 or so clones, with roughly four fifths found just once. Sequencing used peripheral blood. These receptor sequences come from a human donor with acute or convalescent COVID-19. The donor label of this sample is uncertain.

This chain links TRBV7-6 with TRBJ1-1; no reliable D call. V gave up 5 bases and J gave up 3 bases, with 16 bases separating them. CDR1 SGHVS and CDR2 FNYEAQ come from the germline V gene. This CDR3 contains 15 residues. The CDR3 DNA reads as TGTGCCAGCAGCCGCCGCCGGGTCCCGGACACTGAAGCTTTCTTT. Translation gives CASSRRRVPDTEAFF.

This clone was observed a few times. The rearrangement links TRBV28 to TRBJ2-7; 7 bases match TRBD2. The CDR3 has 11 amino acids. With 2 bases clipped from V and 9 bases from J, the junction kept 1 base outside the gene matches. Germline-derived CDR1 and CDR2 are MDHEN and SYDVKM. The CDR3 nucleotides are TGTGCCAGCAGTTTAGGGAGGGCGCAGTACTTC. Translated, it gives CASSLGRAQYF.

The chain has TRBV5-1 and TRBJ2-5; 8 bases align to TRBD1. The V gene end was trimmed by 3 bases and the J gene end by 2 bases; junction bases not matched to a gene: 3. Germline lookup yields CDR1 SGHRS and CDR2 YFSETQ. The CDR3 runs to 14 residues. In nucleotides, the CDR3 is TGCGCCAGCAGCTGGACAGGGAGGCAAGAGACCCAGTACTTC. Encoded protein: CASSWTGRQETQYF.

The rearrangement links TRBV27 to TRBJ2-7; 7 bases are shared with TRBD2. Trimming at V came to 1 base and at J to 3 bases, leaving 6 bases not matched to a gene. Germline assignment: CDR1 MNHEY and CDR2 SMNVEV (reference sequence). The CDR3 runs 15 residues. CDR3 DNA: TGTGCCAGCAGTTTATGGGGCGGGAGTGACTACGAGCAGTACTTC. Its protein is CASSLWGGSDYEQYF.

The CDR3 here is CASRLTGGRGYTF. The CDR3 DNA follows: TGTGCCAGCAGATTGACAGGGGGACGTGGCTACACCTTC. J is TRBJ1-2 and V is TRBV6-5; TRBD1 aligns across 9 bases. The CDR3 has 13 residues. Germline CDR1 MNHEY, CDR2 SVGAGI. Trimming removed 6 bases from V and 7 bases from J; junction bases left unmatched: 6.

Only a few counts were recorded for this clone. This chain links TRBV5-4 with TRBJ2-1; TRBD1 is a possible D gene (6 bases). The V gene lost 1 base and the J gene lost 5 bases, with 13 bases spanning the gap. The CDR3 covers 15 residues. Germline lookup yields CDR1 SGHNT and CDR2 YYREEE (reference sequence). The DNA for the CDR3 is TGTGCCAGCAGCTTGTCGACAGGTCAGCACAATGAGCAGTTCTTC. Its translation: CASSLSTGQHNEQFF.

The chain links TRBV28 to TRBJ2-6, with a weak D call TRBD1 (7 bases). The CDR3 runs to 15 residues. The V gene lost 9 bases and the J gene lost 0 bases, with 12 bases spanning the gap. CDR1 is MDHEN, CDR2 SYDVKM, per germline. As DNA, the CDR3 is TGTGCCAGTCAGGGGGGCTCCTCTGGGGCCAACGTCCTGACTTTC. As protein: CASQGGSSGANVLTF.

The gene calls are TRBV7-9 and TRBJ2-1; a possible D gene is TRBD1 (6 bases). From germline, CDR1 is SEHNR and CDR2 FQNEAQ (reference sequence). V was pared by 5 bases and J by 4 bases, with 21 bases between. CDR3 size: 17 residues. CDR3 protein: CASSPASSRDIYNEQFF. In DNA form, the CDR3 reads TGTGCCAGCAGCCCTGCTTCGTCCCGGGACATTTACAATGAGCAGTTCTTC.

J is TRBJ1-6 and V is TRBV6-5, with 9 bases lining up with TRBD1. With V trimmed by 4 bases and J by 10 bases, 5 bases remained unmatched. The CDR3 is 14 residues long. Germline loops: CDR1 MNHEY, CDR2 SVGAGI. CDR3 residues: CASSSTGGRSPLHF. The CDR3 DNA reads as TGTGCCAGCAGTTCCACAGGGGGCAGGTCACCCCTCCACTTT.

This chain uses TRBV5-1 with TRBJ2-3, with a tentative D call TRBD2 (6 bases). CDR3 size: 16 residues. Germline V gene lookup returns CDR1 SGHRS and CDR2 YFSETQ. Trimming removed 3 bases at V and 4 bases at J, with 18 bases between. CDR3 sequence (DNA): TGCGCCAGCAGCTCCTCCGGGACTCTCCGGCCAGATACGCAGTATTTT. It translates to CASSSSGTLRPDTQYF.

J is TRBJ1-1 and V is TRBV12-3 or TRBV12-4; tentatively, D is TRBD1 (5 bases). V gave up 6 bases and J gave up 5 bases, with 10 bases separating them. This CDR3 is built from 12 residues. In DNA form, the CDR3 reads TGTGCCAGCAGCGGGGGGAGGACTGAAGCTTTCTTT. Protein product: CASSGGRTEAFF.

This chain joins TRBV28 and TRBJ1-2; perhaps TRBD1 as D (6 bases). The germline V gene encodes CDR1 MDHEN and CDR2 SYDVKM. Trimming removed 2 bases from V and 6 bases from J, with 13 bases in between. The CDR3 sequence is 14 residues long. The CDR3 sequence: CASSLLRTVNGYTF. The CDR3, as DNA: TGTGCCAGCAGTTTACTCCGGACAGTTAATGGCTACACCTTC.

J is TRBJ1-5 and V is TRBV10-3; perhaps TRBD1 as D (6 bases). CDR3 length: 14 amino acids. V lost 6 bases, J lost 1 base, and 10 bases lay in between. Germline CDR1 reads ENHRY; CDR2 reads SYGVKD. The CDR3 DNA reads TGTGCCATCAGCTCAGGGGTAAGCAATCAGCCCCAGCATTTT. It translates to CAISSGVSNQPQHF.

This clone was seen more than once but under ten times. Here the CDR3 DNA reads TGTGCCAGCAGCCCCCCTGGGGGCGGGGGAAAACTGTTTTTT. Amino acid sequence: CASSPPGGGGKLFF. The chain has TRBV7-9 and TRBJ1-4; a possible D gene is TRBD1 (6 bases). V lost 5 bases and J 10 bases, leaving 17 bases between the germline ends. CDR1 SEHNR and CDR2 FQNEAQ come from the germline V gene (reference sequence). The CDR3 has 14 residues. The full variable domain, with the rest looked up from reference TRBV7-9 and TRBJ1-4, is DTGVSQNPRHKITKRGQNVTFRCDPISEHNRLYWYRQTLGQGPEFLTYFQNEAQLEKSRLLSDRFSAERPKGSFSTLEIQRTEQGDSAMYLCASSPPGGGGKLFFGSGTQLSVL.